A single sample is the source of the 9 T cell receptor beta chains below, sequenced in a study of blood T cells in healthy people across ages. Combining a sample-barcoded 5' primer with a J-beta primer mix, a second PCR ran for roughly 6 to 12 cycles. TCRdb re-analysed the 5' RACE reads in MiXCR, keeping a single row per CDR3 protein. In the table there are over 1,500,000 distinct CDR3 sequences, less than 50% of which are singletons. Sequencing was carried out using blood. The receptors stem from a woman between 40 and 50 years old in good health.

The J gene is TRBJ1-2, the V gene TRBV4-3, with 7 nucleotides matching TRBD1. Germline V gene data show CDR1 as LGHNA and CDR2 as YSLEER. Losses at the gene ends were 0 bases for V and 4 bases for J; bases not matched to a gene: 5. The length of the CDR3 is 15 residues. The CDR3 loop is CASSQDTRQGYGYTF. The CDR3 DNA sequence: TGCGCCAGCAGCCAAGACACGAGACAGGGCTATGGCTACACCTTC.

The rearrangement links TRBV20-1 to TRBJ1-4; a weak D match, TRBD1 (6 bases). Germline CDR1 is DFQATT and CDR2 is SNEGSKA (reference sequence). V gave up 6 bases and J gave up 5 bases, with 13 bases separating them. This CDR3 spans 13 amino acids. CDR3 coding DNA: TGCAGTGCAAACAGGGATCAGAATGAAAAACTGTTTTTT. Amino acids: CSANRDQNEKLFF.

This clonotype was counted a few times. The V call is TRBV7-2, the J call TRBJ2-1; TRBD2 matches 9 bases. CDR1 and CDR2 (germline): SGHTA, FQGNSA. The trim removed 6 bases at V and 4 bases at J, leaving 10 bases unmatched. CDR3 length: 16 amino acids. Here the CDR3 DNA reads TGTGCCAGCAGACGCACCGGGACTAGCCCTTACAATGAGCAGTTCTTC. This sequence encodes CASRRTGTSPYNEQFF.

This clonotype has more than one count but fewer than ten. The gene calls are TRBV12-3 or TRBV12-4 and TRBJ2-5, with D possibly matching TRBD1 (6 bases). Trimming left V 6 bases short and J 5 bases short, with 16 bases between. The CDR3 has 14 residues. CDR3 bases: TGTGCCAGCAGGTTACAGGGTTCTGGCGAGACCCAGTACTTC. Protein product: CASRLQGSGETQYF.

The J gene is TRBJ2-5, the V gene TRBV3-1; 8 nucleotides match TRBD2. The CDR3 loop spans 15 amino acids. V shed 5 bases and J 2 bases; nucleotides not matched to a gene: 7. Germline CDR1 LGHDT, CDR2 YNNKEL (reference sequence). The CDR3 nucleotides read TGTGCCAGCAGCGGTAGCGGGGATTATCAAGAGACCCAGTACTTC. It translates to CASSGSGDYQETQYF.

This chain connects TRBV4-3 to TRBJ1-4; a weak D match, TRBD1 (6 bases). CDR3 length: 15 amino acids. V was cut by 1 base and J by 7 bases, with 13 bases left in between. Germline V gene data show CDR1 as LGHNA and CDR2 as YSLEER. In DNA form, the CDR3 reads TGCGCCAGCAGCCAAGGGCGGGGGCGTAGTGAAAAACTGTTTTTT. It specifies CASSQGRGRSEKLFF.

V usage is TRBV20-1 and J usage is TRBJ2-1; 12 positions agree with TRBD2. The CDR3 covers 17 residues. V lost 0 bases to trimming and J lost 6 bases; unmatched junction nucleotides: 9. In germline, CDR1 is DFQATT, CDR2 SNEGSKA (reference sequence). The CDR3 region has the DNA TGCAGTGCTAGAGACCTCCTAGCGGGGGGGTTGCGCAATGAGCAGTTCTTC. Residues: CSARDLLAGGLRNEQFF.

The table lists this clonotype with a few counts. The genes are TRBV20-1 and TRBJ2-1; D is perhaps TRBD1 (6 bases). V shed 6 bases and J shed 7 bases, with 13 bases lying between them. This CDR3 is 12 amino acids long. From germline, CDR1 is DFQATT and CDR2 SNEGSKA (reference sequence). The CDR3 DNA reads as TGCAGTGCAAACCTCGGACAGAATGAGCAGTTCTTC. Residues: CSANLGQNEQFF.

The gene calls are TRBV2 and TRBJ1-1, with D unresolved. Looked up from germline, CDR1 is SNHLY and CDR2 is FYNNEI. V was pared by 7 bases and J by 11 bases, with 14 bases between. The CDR3 extends over 11 amino acids. For the CDR3, the DNA is TGTGCCAGCATAATAAGGGAGTTGGCTTTCTTT. It translates to CASIIRELAFF. Based on the CDR3 plus reference TRBV2 and TRBJ1-1, the full variable domain is EPEVTQTPSHQVTQMGQEVILRCVPISNHLYFYWYRQILGQKVEFLVSFYNNEISEKSEIFDDQFSVERPDGSNFTLKIRSTKLEDSAMYFCASIIRELAFFGQGTRLTVV.